Listed below are T cell receptor beta chains from one sample, sequenced in a study of vaccination and CD4 T cells after COVID-19. TCRdb redid the calling of the PCR reads with MiXCR, one entry per CDR3 protein. The sample records nearly 15,000 distinct CDR3 sequences, approximately 27% being singletons. Antigens of these TCRs are unknown. Sequencing was done on a sample of cultured CD4+ T cells from blood. These receptors were obtained from a human donor with COVID-19. The conserved cysteine and the conserved F or W are not part of the CDR3 here.

J gene	V gene	CDR3 protein
TRBJ1-1	TRBV5-1	ASSPERSGLSTEAF
TRBJ2-3	TRBV19	ASSIGSGTGGFSTDTQY
TRBJ2-2	TRBV15	ATSAPGLAGGLGTGELF
TRBJ2-2	TRBV2	ASNGGRGELF
TRBJ1-3	TRBV20-1	SARDRRNSGNTIY
TRBJ1-1	TRBV5-1	ASSADRGGGEAF
TRBJ1-2	TRBV19	ASIPGRGATYGYT
TRBJ2-1	TRBV11-3	ASSSVGENNYNEQF
TRBJ2-5	TRBV20-1	SAPGQGKSQETQY
TRBJ1-1	TRBV11-3	ASSWTGTQAEAF
TRBJ2-2	TRBV27	ASIPRDGTGELF
TRBJ2-2	TRBV25-1	ASSVLYTGELF
TRBJ1-2	TRBV12-3/TRBV12-4	ASSLQEGRGYT
TRBJ2-2	TRBV2	ASSGDTGELF
TRBJ1-2	TRBV6-1	ASSNGGMGHMVGYGYT
TRBJ1-5	TRBV19	ASSGREDQPQH
TRBJ1-2	TRBV7-9	ASSLVGQGADGYT
TRBJ2-3	TRBV6-2/TRBV6-3	ASSPGEAGVPDTQY
TRBJ1-1	TRBV28	ASSLLGGGNTEAF
TRBJ1-2	TRBV10-3	AIIPGPLNYGYT
TRBJ1-4	TRBV20-1	SANRGNEKLF